A single sample is the source of the 5 T cell receptor beta chains below, sequenced in a study of blood T cell repertoires in COVID-19. The method was immunoSEQ multiplex PCR; TCRdb's version includes in-frame clones alone and lacks a portion of them. The sample contains around 140,000 clones, 70% to 90% of which appear only once. The sample taken for sequencing was peripheral blood. The source of these receptors is an older woman with acute or convalescent COVID-19.

This clone has only one observation. The chain couples TRBV7-2 to TRBJ2-3; 8 nucleotides align to TRBD2. The CDR3 is 15 amino acids. Unmatched junction bases numbered 7, after V lost 0 bases and J lost 8 bases. The germline CDR1 and CDR2 sequences are SGHTA and FQGNSA. The CDR3: CASSLAGGVKGTQYF. The CDR3 DNA reads TGTGCCAGCAGCTTAGCCGGGGGGGTCAAGGGTACGCAGTATTTT.

The chain employs TRBV4-3 and TRBJ2-7; TRBD1 aligns across 10 bases. CDR1 and CDR2 from the germline V gene are LGHNA and YSLEER. CDR3 length: 14 residues. Trimming at V came to 3 bases and at J to 7 bases, leaving 6 bases not matched to a gene. The CDR3 DNA reads as TGCGCCAGCAGCCACGGGACAGGGGTAGGTGAGCAGTACTTC. Translating gives CASSHGTGVGEQYF.

V gene TRBV5-8 combines with J gene TRBJ2-7; the match to TRBD1 covers 9 bases. The CDR3 runs 17 residues. Germline V lookup: CDR1 SGHTS, CDR2 YDEGEE. J gave up 1 base and V 0 bases, and 8 bases lay outside the gene matches. As DNA, the CDR3 is TGTGCCAGCAGCTTGGCACACGGGACAGGGAGGTCCTACGAGCAGTACTTC. Protein product: CASSLAHGTGRSYEQYF.

This clone was counted between two and nine times. V gene TRBV9 combines with J gene TRBJ2-1, with D maybe TRBD1 (6 bases). Trimming pared 2 bases from V and 0 bases from J, leaving 12 bases between. Per the germline V gene, CDR1 is SGDLS and CDR2 is YYNGEE. The CDR3 is 16 amino acids. The CDR3 region has the DNA TGTGCCAGCAGCGTGGATGGACAGAGCTCCTACAATGAGCAGTTCTTC. Amino acid sequence: CASSVDGQSSYNEQFF.

The CDR3: CASSLRGPAYEQYF. CDR3 nucleotide sequence: TGTGCCAGCAGTTTAAGGGGGCCTGCCTACGAGCAGTACTTC. V is TRBV27 and J is TRBJ2-7; TRBD1 aligns across 7 bases. Germline V lookup: CDR1 MNHEY, CDR2 SMNVEV (reference sequence). This CDR3 contains 14 residues. With V trimmed by 2 bases and J by 2 bases, 3 bases remained unmatched.